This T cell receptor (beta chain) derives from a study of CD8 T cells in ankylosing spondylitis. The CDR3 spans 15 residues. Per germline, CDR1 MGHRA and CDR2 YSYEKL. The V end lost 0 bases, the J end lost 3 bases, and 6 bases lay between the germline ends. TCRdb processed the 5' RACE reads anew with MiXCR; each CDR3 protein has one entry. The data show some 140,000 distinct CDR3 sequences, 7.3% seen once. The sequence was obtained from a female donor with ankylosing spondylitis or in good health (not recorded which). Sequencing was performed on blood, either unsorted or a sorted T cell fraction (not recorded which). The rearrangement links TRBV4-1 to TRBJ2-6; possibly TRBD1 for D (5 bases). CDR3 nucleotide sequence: TGCGCCAGCAGCCAAGAAGGGGTTGGGGCCAACGTCCTGACTTTC. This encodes CASSQEGVGANVLTF.